Following are 20 T cell receptor beta chains from one sample sequenced in a study of early T cells in non-severe SARS-CoV-2 infection (dated by TCRdb to the early 2020s). Library generation was performed with 5' RACE. Sequencing relied on a NextSeq 500. Clones were called with MiXCR by TCRdb after fastp trimmed the public reads at Q25, and only in-frame beta chains were retained. All rows with the same CDR3 protein become a single entry with the most common DNA and genes. This sample gives 85,000 to 90,000 distinct CDR3 sequences in total; approximately 14% of them show up just once. The top ten clonotypes cover about 6.7% of the sample. Material for sequencing was whole blood. The receptors shown here come from an adult who was a healthcare worker with PCR-confirmed SARS-CoV-2 infection or an uninfected control (not recorded which).

The chain couples TRBV7-9 to TRBJ2-7; tentatively, D is TRBD1 (6 bases). The CDR3 length is 16 residues. V lost 5 bases to trimming and J lost 5 bases, with 22 bases between them. The V gene's germline CDR1 is SEHNR and CDR2 FQNEAQ (reference sequence). The CDR3 coding sequence is TGTGCCAGCAGCCCGACGGCCGACCCAGGGGTCCACGAGCAGTACTTC. Amino acids: CASSPTADPGVHEQYF. The variable domain in full, with the rest retrieved from reference TRBV7-9 and TRBJ2-7, is DTGVSQNPRHKITKRGQNVTFRCDPISEHNRLYWYRQTLGQGPEFLTYFQNEAQLEKSRLLSDRFSAERPKGSFSTLEIQRTEQGDSAMYLCASSPTADPGVHEQYFGPGTRLTVT.

This chain links TRBV20-1 with TRBJ1-5, with D possibly being TRBD1 (6 bases). CDR1 is DFQATT, CDR2 SNEGSKA, per germline (reference sequence). This CDR3 region has 15 residues. V lost 3 bases and J lost 2, with 14 bases in between. The CDR3 region is CSASSIQGGNQPQHF. As DNA, the CDR3 is TGCAGTGCTAGCAGTATACAGGGTGGCAATCAGCCCCAGCATTTT.

This clonotype turned up a few times. This rearrangement joins TRBV7-9 to TRBJ2-1; no clear D. Trimming pared 5 bases from V and 0 bases from J, leaving 11 bases between. The germline V gene encodes CDR1 SEHNR and CDR2 FQNEAQ (reference sequence). CDR3 length: 15 amino acids. CDR3 protein: CASSPSENSYNEQFF. As DNA, the CDR3 is TGTGCCAGCAGCCCATCAGAAAACTCCTACAATGAGCAGTTCTTC.

This clonotype was seen a handful of times. The chain links TRBV15 to TRBJ2-7; TRBD1 aligns across 8 bases. Trimming cost V 5 bases and J 4 bases; bases outside gene matches: 7. Germline CDR1 LNHNV, CDR2 YYDKDF (reference sequence). The CDR3 has 14 residues. DNA for the CDR3: TGTGCCACCAGCGGCAGACAGGGGCCTTACGAGCAGTACTTC. This gives the protein CATSGRQGPYEQYF.

This clonotype was recorded a few times. The gene calls are TRBV20-1 and TRBJ2-7, with 10 bases that match TRBD2. This CDR3 comprises 16 residues. Per the germline V gene, CDR1 is DFQATT and CDR2 is SNEGSKA (reference sequence). The ends lost 0 bases at V and 4 bases at J; junction bases unmatched: 9. The CDR3 DNA is TGCAGTGCTAGAGATTTCGAGCGGGAGGGCCATTACGAGCAGTACTTC. Amino acid sequence: CSARDFEREGHYEQYF.

This chain connects TRBV7-2 to TRBJ2-7, with 9 bases lining up with TRBD1. V was pared by 4 bases and J by 5 bases, with 6 bases of the junction left unmatched. The germline V gene has CDR1 SGHTA and CDR2 FQGNSA. The CDR3 is 14 amino acids. CDR3 sequence reads: CASSSGQGGHEQYF. The DNA of the CDR3 is TGTGCCAGCAGCTCGGGACAGGGAGGGCACGAGCAGTACTTC.

A word on this clonotype: The junction shows a germline mismatch at one end, possibly a read error. This chain links TRBV5-5 with TRBJ2-3, with a weak D call TRBD2 (6 bases). There are 14 residues in the CDR3. Germline-derived CDR1 and CDR2 are SGHKS and YYEKEE (reference sequence). The CDR3 region is CASSLTTSTDTQFF. The CDR3 coding sequence is TGTGCCAGCAGCTTGACCACTAGCACAGATACGCAGTTTTTT.

This chain links TRBV4-2 with TRBJ2-7, with D possibly being TRBD2 (7 bases). The V end lost 4 bases, the J end lost 2 bases, and 27 bases lay between the germline ends. The germline gives CDR1 LGHNA, CDR2 YNFKEQ. The CDR3 runs 19 residues. In DNA, the CDR3 is TGTGCCAGCAGCCTTATCCAAGGGGGGGCAGGACTCAACCCCTACGAGCAGTACTTC. Translating gives CASSLIQGGAGLNPYEQYF.

On this clonotype: One end of the junction is discordant with germline, which a read error may explain. The rearrangement uses TRBV7-9 and TRBJ1-1; 10 bases agree with TRBD1. The germline gives CDR1 SEHNR, CDR2 FQNEAQ (reference sequence). The CDR3 spans 13 residues. CDR3 loop: CASSVTGGTEVFF. The CDR3 region has the DNA TGTGCCAGCAGCGTGACAGGGGGCACTGAAGTTTTCTTT.

This clonotype occurred a few times. The chain links TRBV18 to TRBJ2-4; D is unclear. Trimming shortened V by 5 bases and J by 8 bases, and 13 bases separated the two germline ends. CDR3 size: 13 residues. Germline loops: CDR1 KGHSH, CDR2 LQKENI. Here the CDR3 DNA reads TGTGCCAGCTCATCCTCCCAGGTGGACATTCAGTACTTC. Its translation is CASSSSQVDIQYF. Full variable domain (rest looked up from reference TRBV18 and TRBJ2-4): NAGVMQNPRHLVRRRGQEARLRCSPMKGHSHVYWYRQLPEEGLKFMVYLQKENIIDESGMPKERFSAEFPKEGPSILRIQQVVRGDSAAYFCASSSSQVDIQYFGAGTRLSVL.

V and J are TRBV19 and TRBJ2-1, with no clear D. From germline, CDR1 is LNHDA and CDR2 SQIVND (reference sequence). Trimming stripped 5 bases from V and 0 bases from J, with 11 bases between. The CDR3 extends over 15 amino acids. The CDR3 nucleotides are TGTGCCAGTAGTTTCGACCGAAGCTCCTACAATGAGCAGTTCTTC. Its protein product is CASSFDRSSYNEQFF.

This clonotype was observed many times. V usage is TRBV7-9 and J usage is TRBJ1-1; D gene uncertain. The germline V and J ends were trimmed by 3 bases and 0 bases, with 2 bases remaining between them. Per germline, CDR1 SEHNR and CDR2 FQNEAQ (reference sequence). The CDR3 is 12 residues long. CDR3 protein: CASSLLNTEAFF. The CDR3 nucleotides read TGTGCCAGCAGCTTGCTGAACACTGAAGCTTTCTTT.

This clonotype was recorded a few times. This chain connects TRBV4-1 to TRBJ2-7; no clear D. In germline, CDR1 is MGHRA, CDR2 YSYEKL. Deletions cut 4 bases from V and 2 bases from J, with 9 bases between. The CDR3 totals 13 residues. In DNA form, the CDR3 reads TGCGCCAGCAGCCCCCCCCACGCCTACGAGCAGTACTTC. Protein sequence: CASSPPHAYEQYF.

This clonotype was picked up a small number of times. The CDR3 protein is CASTRIWGTEETQYF. The CDR3 DNA is TGTGCCAGCACCCGGATCTGGGGAACGGAAGAGACCCAGTACTTC. The chain carries TRBV21-1 and TRBJ2-5; TRBD1 was called by the table and not checked on the DNA. TRBV21-1 is termed a pseudogene. CDR3 length: 15 residues.

V is TRBV7-9 and J is TRBJ1-1; D call uncertain. Germline CDR1 and CDR2: SEHNR and FQNEAQ (reference sequence). Trimming removed 7 bases at V and 2 bases at J, with 5 bases between. This CDR3 contains 11 residues. The CDR3 coding sequence is TGTGCCAGCACCTTCAACACTGAAGCTTTCTTT. Encoded protein: CASTFNTEAFF.

This clonotype was counted a few times. The rearrangement links TRBV6-6 to TRBJ1-2, with D unresolved. CDR3 length equals 14 residues. CDR1 is MNHNY, CDR2 SVGAGI, per germline (reference sequence). Between the trimmed V and J ends, which lost 5 bases and 6 bases, there was a span of 16 bases. This chain's CDR3 is CASSRESLADGYTF. The CDR3 DNA reads as TGTGCCAGCAGTCGAGAGAGTCTGGCGGATGGCTACACCTTC.

The chain recombines TRBV5-4 with TRBJ2-3; 8 positions agree with TRBD1. The ends lost 4 bases at V and 2 bases at J; junction bases unmatched: 9. Germline CDR1 is SGHNT and CDR2 is YYREEE (reference sequence). The CDR3 is 16 residues long. CDR3 region: CASSGRTGPDTDTQYF. CDR3 coding DNA: TGTGCCAGCAGCGGAAGGACAGGGCCCGACACAGATACGCAGTATTTT.

This clonotype was detected a few times. This chain links TRBV28 with TRBJ2-7; 8 nucleotides agree with TRBD1. Germline CDR1 and CDR2: MDHEN and SYDVKM. The V segment lost 5 bases and the J segment 2 bases; nucleotides outside the gene matches: 8. The CDR3 is 15 residues long. CDR3 residues: CASSPPGQVTYEQYF. The CDR3 DNA reads TGTGCCAGCAGTCCCCCGGGACAGGTGACCTACGAGCAGTACTTC.

This clonotype occurred many times. For the CDR3, the DNA is TGTGCCAGCAGTGACGGGAGCTCCTACAATGAGCAGTTCTTC. It codes for CASSDGSSYNEQFF. V gene TRBV6-4 combines with J gene TRBJ2-1; a possible D gene is TRBD2 (5 bases). Trimming removed 2 bases at V and 0 bases at J, with 5 bases between. CDR1 is MRHNA and CDR2 is SNTAGT in the germline V gene. This CDR3 has 14 residues.

This clonotype has a handful of counts. This chain links TRBV19 with TRBJ1-4; 7 bases agree with TRBD1. After removal of 1 base from V and 4 bases from J, the junction contained 6 bases not matched to a gene. CDR3 length equals 16 residues. The germline V gene has CDR1 LNHDA and CDR2 SQIVND (reference sequence). The CDR3 spells CASSIVPGQLNEKLFF. CDR3 DNA sequence: TGTGCCAGTAGTATAGTCCCGGGACAGCTTAATGAAAAACTGTTTTTT.